The 30 T cell receptor beta chains below come from one sample, sequenced in a study of OX40 agonist ivuxolimab in advanced cancers. Method: immunoSEQ multiplex PCR; TCRdb's copy keeps in-frame clones and lacks some. The table includes 16,000 or so clones, approximately 77% detected once. This specimen consisted of CD4+ or CD8+ T cells sorted from blood, obtained in a trial of the OX40 agonist ivuxolimab. Receptors were obtained from an adult with an advanced solid tumor such as melanoma, head and neck, liver or kidney cancer.

This chain joins TRBV9 and TRBJ2-3; either TRBD1 or TRBD2 may fit D (5 bases each). V was pared by 7 bases and J by 4 bases, with 10 bases between. Germline-derived CDR1 and CDR2 are SGDLS and YYNGEE. This CDR3 is built from 12 residues. This chain's CDR3 is CASSRGADTQYF. In DNA, the CDR3 is TGTGCCAGCTCGAGGGGAGCAGATACGCAGTATTTT.

The CDR3 spells CASGPGGGNEQFF. As DNA, the CDR3 is TGTGCCAGCGGCCCCGGGGGGGGGAATGAGCAGTTCTTC. The V call is TRBV27, the J call TRBJ2-1, with 8 bases matching TRBD2. V shed 8 bases and J 7 bases; nucleotides not matched to a gene: 7. The V gene's germline CDR1 is MNHEY and CDR2 SMNVEV (reference sequence). This CDR3 comprises 13 residues.

This sequence joins TRBV9 and TRBJ2-1; the D gene is possibly TRBD2 (7 bases). Germline V gene sequence: CDR1 SGDLS, CDR2 YYNGEE. V lost 0 bases, J lost 9 bases, and 22 bases lay in between. This CDR3 spans 17 amino acids. DNA of the CDR3: TGTGCCAGCAGCGTAGCTAGAGGGGGACTACCCAAAGGTGAGCAGTTCTTC. Amino acids: CASSVARGGLPKGEQFF.

The chain employs TRBV5-8 and TRBJ2-3, with 11 bases fitting TRBD2. The junction had 6 bases not matched to a gene; V was cut back by 1 base and J by 2 bases. Per the germline V gene, CDR1 is SGHTS and CDR2 is YDEGEE. The CDR3 contains 17 residues. The CDR3 spells CASSLSGLAGHTDTQYF. Here the CDR3 DNA reads TGTGCCAGCAGCTTGTCTGGACTAGCGGGCCACACAGATACGCAGTATTTT.

V gene TRBV5-8 combines with J gene TRBJ1-5; 9 bases align to TRBD1. Losses at the gene ends were 2 bases for V and 6 bases for J; bases not matched to a gene: 3. Germline values: CDR1 SGHTS, CDR2 YDEGEE. The CDR3 is 14 residues long. This CDR3 reads CASSFDRGSQPQHF. The DNA for the CDR3 is TGTGCCAGCAGCTTTGACAGGGGGAGTCAGCCCCAGCATTTT.

The chain has TRBV5-1 and TRBJ2-7; D unresolved. Germline CDR1 reads SGHRS; CDR2 reads YFSETQ. V shed 1 base and J shed 3 bases, with 8 bases lying between them. The CDR3 has 13 amino acids. The CDR3 DNA reads TGCGCCAGCAGCTTGCGGCAGAACTACGAGCAGTACTTC. The encoded protein is CASSLRQNYEQYF.

The rearrangement links TRBV11-1 to TRBJ2-5; perhaps TRBD2 as D (6 bases). Trimming stripped 1 base from V and 5 bases from J, with 11 bases between. CDR1 is SGHAT and CDR2 is FQDESV in the germline V gene (reference sequence). This CDR3 comprises 14 residues. The CDR3 DNA sequence: TGTGCCAGCAGCTTAGTCGGGACTGCGGAGACCCAGTACTTC. The encoded protein is CASSLVGTAETQYF.

The chain is built from TRBV27 and TRBJ1-1; D possibly corresponds to TRBD1 (6 bases). CDR3 length: 18 residues. Trimming cost V 8 bases and J 0 bases, with 25 bases left between them. Germline CDR1 reads MNHEY; CDR2 reads SMNVEV (reference sequence). The CDR3 nucleotides are TGTGCCAGCTCCCCGGACAGCCTTACTCATCTTATGAACACTGAAGCTTTCTTT. The encoded protein is CASSPDSLTHLMNTEAFF.

The J gene is TRBJ1-2, the V gene TRBV27; D remains unclear. CDR3 length: 14 amino acids. In germline, CDR1 is MNHEY, CDR2 SMNVEV (reference sequence). Trimming stripped 4 bases from V and 2 bases from J, with 11 bases between. CDR3: CASSWGRANYGYTF. The CDR3 DNA is TGTGCCAGCAGTTGGGGAAGGGCAAACTATGGCTACACCTTC.

This clone was found a few times. The chain links TRBV4-3 to TRBJ1-1; no clear D gene. Trimming shortened V by 0 bases and J by 4 bases, and 12 bases separated the two germline ends. This CDR3 is 15 amino acids long. The germline V gene encodes CDR1 LGHNA and CDR2 YSLEER. Here the CDR3 DNA reads TGCGCCAGCAGCCAAGACCGGGAAGATGGCACTGAAGCTTTCTTT. This gives the protein CASSQDREDGTEAFF.

The chain has TRBV7-9 and TRBJ1-6; possibly TRBD1 for D (5 bases). Per germline, CDR1 SEHNR and CDR2 FQNEAQ (reference sequence). The CDR3 extends over 15 amino acids. V was shortened by 1 base and J by 7 bases, with 11 bases between the two germline ends. This CDR3 reads CASSLELEGNSPLHF. DNA of the CDR3: TGTGCCAGCAGCTTAGAGTTAGAGGGGAATTCACCCCTCCACTTT.

CDR3: CASSINRTLNEKLFF. The CDR3 DNA follows: TGTGCCAGCAGCATAAACAGGACCCTTAATGAAAAACTGTTTTTT. V is TRBV12-1 and J is TRBJ1-4; the table's D gene call, TRBD1, was not cross checked with the DNA. TRBV12-1 is a pseudogene segment. The CDR3 consists of 15 residues.

The V and J genes are TRBV7-9 and TRBJ1-1; 8 bases line up with TRBD1. The J segment lost 1 base and the V segment lost 5 bases, leaving 3 bases of the junction unmatched. Germline CDR1 is SEHNR and CDR2 is FQNEAQ (reference sequence). This CDR3 is built from 14 residues. The CDR3 region is CASSLGQENTEAFF. In DNA, the CDR3 is TGTGCCAGCAGCCTGGGACAGGAGAACACTGAAGCTTTCTTT.

CDR3: CAISEFEGAGEKLFF. In DNA, the CDR3 is TGTGCCATCAGTGAGTTTGAGGGGGCAGGTGAAAAACTGTTTTTT. The chain uses TRBV10-3 and TRBJ1-4; 7 bases line up with TRBD1. Germline V gene sequence: CDR1 ENHRY, CDR2 SYGVKD. The CDR3 length is 15 residues. The V segment lost 1 base and the J segment 7 bases; nucleotides outside the gene matches: 6.

The chain uses TRBV6-6 and TRBJ1-5; D possibly corresponds to TRBD1 (6 bases). The CDR3 length is 15 residues. V shed 0 bases and J shed 7 bases, with 13 bases lying between them. The V gene's germline CDR1 is MNHNY and CDR2 SVGAGI (reference sequence). The CDR3 sequence is CASSYSWGGEQPQHF. CDR3 DNA sequence: TGTGCCAGCAGTTACTCGTGGGGGGGCGAACAGCCCCAGCATTTT.

V is TRBV5-3 and J is TRBJ2-2; unclear D gene. TRBV5-3 is known as an ORF, though its function is uncertain. V was pared by 8 bases and J by 2 bases, with 13 bases between. This CDR3 contains 14 residues. DNA of the CDR3: TGTGCCAGCAGCCCGTCGAAAAACACCGGGGAGCTGTTTTTT. Translated, it gives CASSPSKNTGELFF.

This clone was picked up a small number of times. V and J are TRBV11-3 and TRBJ1-2, with unresolved D. V lost 2 bases to trimming and J lost 3 bases, with 4 bases between them. The CDR3 runs to 12 residues. Germline V lookup: CDR1 SGHNT, CDR2 YENEEA. CDR3 DNA: TGTGCCAGCAGCTTAAATTACTATGGCTACACCTTC. This gives the protein CASSLNYYGYTF.

V usage is TRBV13 and J usage is TRBJ2-3; D could derive from TRBD1 or TRBD2 (5 bases each). The germline gives CDR1 PRHDT, CDR2 FYEKMQ (reference sequence). The germline V and J ends were trimmed by 5 bases and 4 bases, with 10 bases remaining between them. This CDR3 region has 13 residues. The CDR3 nucleotides are TGTGCCAGCAGCCTCGGGGCCCCAGATACGCAGTATTTT. Translation gives CASSLGAPDTQYF.

The count of this clone is one. This CDR3 is CASSVAAAGPYNEQFF. The CDR3 bases are TGCGCCAGCAGCGTAGCGGCAGCGGGCCCCTACAATGAGCAGTTCTTC. The chain combines TRBV5-1 with TRBJ2-1, with a weak D call TRBD2 (6 bases). Trimming removed 4 bases at V and 2 bases at J, with 16 bases between. The CDR3 is 16 amino acids. Germline values: CDR1 SGHRS, CDR2 YFSETQ.

The chain uses TRBV5-4 and TRBJ1-1, with D hard to call. Trimming pared 0 bases from V and 0 bases from J, leaving 6 bases between. CDR3 length equals 14 residues. CDR1 and CDR2 from the germline V gene are SGHNT and YYREEE (reference sequence). CDR3 amino acids: CASSLGFMNTEAFF. In DNA form, the CDR3 reads TGTGCCAGCAGCTTGGGTTTCATGAACACTGAAGCTTTCTTT.

This chain uses TRBV6-5 with TRBJ1-2; D remains ambiguous. V dropped 6 bases and J dropped 4 bases, with 18 bases sitting between them. This CDR3 contains 15 residues. Germline CDR1 is MNHEY and CDR2 is SVGAGI. CDR3 amino acids: CASSPVVSSFYGYTF. DNA of the CDR3: TGTGCCAGCAGCCCCGTGGTGAGCAGCTTCTATGGCTACACCTTC.

CDR3 sequence (DNA): TGTGCCAGCAGCGGAACCAACGTCCTGACTTTC. This gives the protein CASSGTNVLTF. The V gene is TRBV11-3, the J gene TRBJ2-6; D uncertain. V dropped 5 bases and J dropped 8 bases, with 4 bases sitting between them. The germline CDR1 and CDR2 sequences are SGHNT and YENEEA. The CDR3 is 11 amino acids.

This rearrangement joins TRBV7-2 to TRBJ1-3; TRBD1 is a possible D gene (5 bases). The CDR3 has 14 residues. Trimming stripped 5 bases from V and 1 base from J, with 9 bases between. From germline, CDR1 is SGHTA and CDR2 FQGNSA. In DNA form, the CDR3 reads TGTGCCAGCAGCCTCGACAGATCTGGAAACACCATATATTTT. This sequence encodes CASSLDRSGNTIYF.

The V and J genes are TRBV7-3 and TRBJ2-7; TRBD1 might be the D (5 bases). Germline CDR1 and CDR2: SGHTA and FQGTGA. The CDR3 consists of 13 residues. Trimming cost V 5 bases and J 5 bases, with 13 bases left between them. CDR3 loop: CASSLWPGHEQYF. CDR3 DNA sequence: TGTGCCAGCAGCCTCTGGCCAGGGCACGAGCAGTACTTC. Variable domain in full (rest from reference TRBV7-3 and TRBJ2-7): GAGVSQTPSNKVTEKGKYVELRCDPISGHTALYWYRQSLGQGPEFLIYFQGTGAADDSGLPNDRFFAVRPEGSVSTLKIQRTERGDSAVYLCASSLWPGHEQYFGPGTRLTVT.

The genes are TRBV7-9 and TRBJ2-3; possibly TRBD2 for D (6 bases). This CDR3 has 15 residues. The V gene lost 1 base and the J gene lost 5 bases, with 13 bases spanning the gap. Germline V lookup: CDR1 SEHNR, CDR2 FQNEAQ (reference sequence). CDR3 nucleotide sequence: TGTGCCAGCAGCTTAGAAGGAGGGGTTAGAGATACGCAGTATTTT. Amino acids: CASSLEGGVRDTQYF.

This chain links TRBV4-3 with TRBJ1-1; D remains ambiguous. There are 13 residues in the CDR3. Germline V gives CDR1 LGHNA, CDR2 YSLEER. Trimming left V 0 bases short and J 5 bases short, with 7 bases between. The CDR3 DNA reads as TGCGCCAGCAGCCAAGATAGCGGAACTGAAGCTTTCTTT. Its protein is CASSQDSGTEAFF.

The chain uses TRBV11-3 and TRBJ1-1; D perhaps matches TRBD1 (5 bases). The V and J ends lost 5 bases and 3 bases respectively, with 19 bases between them. CDR3 size: 16 residues. Germline V gene lookup returns CDR1 SGHNT and CDR2 YENEEA. CDR3 protein: CASSDRDSLADTEAFF. In DNA, the CDR3 is TGTGCCAGCAGCGACCGGGACTCATTGGCGGACACTGAAGCTTTCTTT.

V usage is TRBV2 and J usage is TRBJ2-7, with D possibly TRBD1 on 5 matching bases. Germline V gives CDR1 SNHLY, CDR2 FYNNEI. V shed 6 bases and J shed 4 bases, with 13 bases lying between them. The CDR3 is 13 amino acids. The CDR3 sequence is CASRGVVWYEQYF. Here the CDR3 DNA reads TGTGCCAGCAGAGGGGTGGTCTGGTACGAGCAGTACTTC.

The chain joins TRBV4-1 to TRBJ1-2; 8 positions agree with TRBD1. The V segment lost 0 bases and the J segment 8 bases; nucleotides outside the gene matches: 11. This CDR3 has 16 amino acids. Germline V gene sequence: CDR1 MGHRA, CDR2 YSYEKL. The CDR3: CASSQDRADRVKGYTF. In DNA form, the CDR3 reads TGCGCCAGCAGCCAAGACAGGGCGGACAGGGTCAAGGGCTACACCTTC.

CDR3 sequence reads: CASAETQGFETQYF. The CDR3 DNA sequence: TGCGCCAGCGCGGAAACCCAGGGGTTTGAGACCCAGTACTTC. The chain carries TRBV4-1 and TRBJ2-5, with D perhaps TRBD1 (6 bases). The V gene lost 8 bases and the J gene lost 5 bases, with 18 bases spanning the gap. The CDR3 covers 14 residues. Germline V gene sequence: CDR1 MGHRA, CDR2 YSYEKL.